The TCR beta chain under discussion was sequenced for a study of tumor-infiltrating lymphocytes in localized non-small cell lung cancer. For the study at large: Patients included smokers and never-smokers with various histologies, some sampled after neoadjuvant chemotherapy.

The method was immunoSEQ multiplex PCR; TCRdb's version includes in-frame clones alone and lacks a portion of them. The profile covers over 15,000 clones, with approximately 70% appearing a single time and approximately 9.2% taken by the ten largest. This CDR3 is 12 amino acids long. With 5 bases removed from V and 7 bases from J, the gap between germline ends came to 12 bases. Per the germline V gene, CDR1 is GTSNPN and CDR2 is SVGIG (reference sequence). The chain employs TRBV30 and TRBJ2-1, with a possible D match to TRBD1 (6 bases). This TCR was sampled from a human donor with non-small cell lung cancer. Input material: lung tumor tissue. CDR3 coding DNA: TGTGCCTGGGGGCCAGGGGCTAATGAGCAGTTCTTC. It codes for CAWGPGANEQFF.